These 22 T cell receptor beta chains originate from one sample sequenced in a study of T cell responses to AZD1222 COVID-19 vaccine. Repertoires were generated with immunoSEQ multiplex PCR, while TCRdb's copy carries only in-frame clones and drops some. In the table there are fewer than 200,000 clones, around 92% of which are singletons. Sequenced here: peripheral blood, sampled on day 0 of AZD1222 vaccination. The receptors come from an adult in good health.

This clone was detected only once. The chain carries TRBV5-4 and TRBJ2-2; tentatively, D is TRBD2 (5 bases). The CDR3 sequence is 16 residues long. Trimming pared 1 base from V and 10 bases from J, leaving 20 bases between. In germline, CDR1 is SGHNT, CDR2 YYREEE (reference sequence). CDR3 region: CASSLNGMGDRVELFF. CDR3 in DNA: TGTGCCAGCAGCTTGAATGGGATGGGAGACCGGGTGGAGCTGTTTTTT.

The chain joins TRBV28 to TRBJ1-4; no firm D call. V was trimmed by 5 bases and J by 4 bases, leaving 5 bases between them. Germline lookup yields CDR1 MDHEN and CDR2 SYDVKM. The CDR3 totals 12 residues. CDR3 protein: CASSPDNEKLFF. The CDR3 DNA is TGTGCCAGCAGTCCGGATAATGAAAAACTGTTTTTT. Full variable domain (outside the CDR3, taken from reference TRBV28 and TRBJ1-4): DVKVTQSSRYLVKRTGEKVFLECVQDMDHENMFWYRQDPGLGLRLIYFSYDVKMKEKGDIPEGYSVSREKKERFSLILESASTNQTSMYLCASSPDNEKLFFGSGTQLSVL.

As concerns this clone: The same CDR3 also results from other DNA sequences found in this sample. The chain uses TRBV18 and TRBJ1-1, with a possible D match to TRBD1 (5 bases). This CDR3 region has 14 residues. Germline values: CDR1 KGHSH, CDR2 LQKENI. The germline V and J ends were trimmed by 3 bases and 1 base, with 9 bases remaining between them. The CDR3 is CASSPLTGNTEAFF. CDR3 nucleotides: TGTGCCAGCTCACCGTTAACAGGGAACACTGAAGCTTTCTTT.

The chain is built from TRBV5-1 and TRBJ2-2; 7 bases match TRBD2. The trim removed 0 bases at V and 3 bases at J, leaving 5 bases unmatched. The CDR3 is made up of 16 amino acids. Looked up from germline, CDR1 is SGHRS and CDR2 is YFSETQ. The CDR3 region is CASSLVRGLDTGELFF. The CDR3 bases are TGCGCCAGCAGCTTGGTGCGGGGGTTGGACACCGGGGAGCTGTTTTTT.

The chain carries TRBV4-1 and TRBJ2-1, with no clear D. V shed 1 base and J shed 6 bases, with 10 bases lying between them. The CDR3 is 14 residues long. Germline V gene sequence: CDR1 MGHRA, CDR2 YSYEKL. The CDR3 loop is CASSQGLGGNEQFF. CDR3 nucleotides: TGCGCCAGCAGCCAAGGTTTGGGTGGCAATGAGCAGTTCTTC.

The chain joins TRBV28 to TRBJ1-2, with a tentative D call TRBD1 (6 bases). This CDR3 has 15 residues. The germline V gene encodes CDR1 MDHEN and CDR2 SYDVKM. The V end lost 4 bases, the J end lost 6 bases, and 18 bases lay between the germline ends. CDR3 DNA: TGTGCCAGCAGTTCTCCTCAAACAGGGAAGGATGGCTACACCTTC. Protein sequence: CASSSPQTGKDGYTF.

The V call is TRBV18, the J call TRBJ2-1; D is possibly TRBD1 or TRBD2 (5 bases each). CDR3 length equals 16 residues. Germline V CDR1 and CDR2: KGHSH, LQKENI. Trimming removed 6 bases at V and 0 bases at J, with 15 bases between. CDR3 residues: CASSLRDVSSYNEQFF. CDR3 sequence (DNA): TGTGCCAGCTCCCTTAGGGACGTTAGCTCCTACAATGAGCAGTTCTTC.

The rearrangement links TRBV5-1 to TRBJ2-7; no reliable D call. The CDR3 totals 11 residues. Looked up from germline, CDR1 is SGHRS and CDR2 is YFSETQ. Trimming took 0 bases from V and 5 from J, leaving 3 bases between them. The CDR3 spells CASSLENEQYF. CDR3 sequence (DNA): TGCGCCAGCAGCTTGGAAAACGAGCAGTACTTC.

This clone was detected once. The chain joins TRBV9 to TRBJ1-1; D unresolved. Trimming shortened V by 0 bases and J by 1 base, and 7 bases separated the two germline ends. Per the germline V gene, CDR1 is SGDLS and CDR2 is YYNGEE. CDR3 length: 14 residues. The CDR3 coding sequence is TGTGCCAGCAGCGTAGCTCTTCGGAACACTGAAGCTTTCTTT. Its translation is CASSVALRNTEAFF.

A single count supports this clone. The chain is built from TRBV4-2 and TRBJ1-1; 7 bases align to TRBD1. The CDR3 has 15 residues. The trim removed 3 bases at V and 0 bases at J, leaving 4 bases unmatched. Germline CDR1 LGHNA, CDR2 YNFKEQ. The CDR3 here is CASSQGQPMNTEAFF. For the CDR3, the DNA is TGTGCCAGCAGCCAGGGACAGCCAATGAACACTGAAGCTTTCTTT.

The rearrangement uses TRBV7-8 and TRBJ2-1; the D gene is possibly TRBD2 (6 bases). This CDR3 has 16 amino acids. CDR1 is SGHVS and CDR2 is FQNEAQ in the germline V gene. V dropped 1 base and J dropped 3 bases, with 13 bases sitting between them. The CDR3 DNA sequence: TGTGCCAGCAGCTTAGTAGCGGCGGGGAACTACAATGAGCAGTTCTTC. This codes for CASSLVAAGNYNEQFF.

The chain links TRBV4-3 to TRBJ1-4; D is possibly TRBD1 (5 bases). CDR1 is LGHNA, CDR2 YSLEER, per germline. The V end lost 3 bases, the J end lost 5 bases, and 13 bases lay between the germline ends. This CDR3 is built from 15 residues. CDR3 loop: CASSHSRGGNEKLFF. The CDR3 DNA reads TGCGCCAGCAGCCACTCACGGGGGGGAAATGAAAAACTGTTTTTT.

The DNA for the CDR3 is TGCAGTGCAGGACCGGTTTCCGAGCAGTACTTC. The encoded protein is CSAGPVSEQYF. The gene calls are TRBV20-1 and TRBJ2-7; D not certain. The V end was cut by 6 bases, the J end by 6 bases, with 12 bases between. The CDR3 spans 11 residues. CDR1 is DFQATT, CDR2 SNEGSKA, per germline (reference sequence).

The rearrangement uses TRBV5-1 and TRBJ2-3; 7 bases match TRBD1. J gave up 4 bases and V 3 bases, and 8 bases lay outside the gene matches. The CDR3 totals 15 residues. Germline values: CDR1 SGHRS, CDR2 YFSETQ. The CDR3 spells CASSYDRARADTQYF. CDR3 DNA sequence: TGCGCCAGCAGCTACGACAGGGCGAGGGCAGATACGCAGTATTTT. The full variable domain, with the rest looked up from reference TRBV5-1 and TRBJ2-3, is KAGVTQTPRYLIKTRGQQVTLSCSPISGHRSVSWYQQTPGQGLQFLFEYFSETQRNKGNFPGRFSGRQFSNSRSEMNVSTLELGDSALYLCASSYDRARADTQYFGPGTRLTVL.

CDR3 region: CASSPREGTDGYTF. DNA for the CDR3: TGTGCCAGCTCACCTAGGGAGGGGACCGATGGCTACACCTTC. The chain couples TRBV18 to TRBJ1-2, with D possibly being TRBD1 (5 bases). CDR3 length: 14 amino acids. Germline V CDR1 and CDR2: KGHSH, LQKENI. V lost 3 bases to trimming and J lost 6 bases, with 14 bases between them.

The chain carries TRBV30 and TRBJ2-1, with a possible D match to TRBD2 (7 bases). Germline lookup yields CDR1 GTSNPN and CDR2 SVGIG (reference sequence). CDR3 length equals 17 residues. The germline V and J ends were trimmed by 0 bases and 6 bases, with 21 bases remaining between them. The CDR3 region has the DNA TGTGCCTGGAGTGTACCTGGGAGGGGGGGGAGTTTCAATGAGCAGTTCTTC. Translated: CAWSVPGRGGSFNEQFF.

The chain links TRBV5-1 to TRBJ1-4; D unresolved. Between the trimmed V and J ends, which lost 0 bases and 8 bases, there was a span of 14 bases. In germline, CDR1 is SGHRS, CDR2 YFSETQ. CDR3 length equals 15 residues. The CDR3, as DNA: TGCGCCAGCAGCTTGGGTGGACGGGTGGAAGAAAAACTGTTTTTT. As protein: CASSLGGRVEEKLFF.

The chain recombines TRBV6-6 with TRBJ1-1; possible D gene TRBD1, 5 bases. The CDR3 loop spans 15 amino acids. The germline V gene has CDR1 MNHNY and CDR2 SVGAGI (reference sequence). V was trimmed by 6 bases and J by 0 bases, leaving 14 bases between them. The CDR3 region is CASSRPGLLNTEAFF. The CDR3 DNA sequence: TGTGCCAGCAGCCGACCGGGACTATTGAACACTGAAGCTTTCTTT.

This chain joins TRBV2 and TRBJ1-5, with TRBD1 matching 7 bases. After removal of 7 bases from V and 4 bases from J, the junction contained 7 bases not matched to a gene. The CDR3 contains 14 residues. CDR1 is SNHLY and CDR2 is FYNNEI in the germline V gene. The CDR3 DNA sequence: TGTGCCAGCAAAAACAGGGGTGGAAATCAGCCCCAGCATTTT. This codes for CASKNRGGNQPQHF.

The table lists this clone with a count of one. The chain combines TRBV10-3 with TRBJ2-1, with D perhaps TRBD1 (6 bases). V was trimmed by 4 bases and J by 0 bases, leaving 10 bases between them. The CDR3 consists of 15 residues. Per germline, CDR1 ENHRY and CDR2 SYGVKD. The CDR3 DNA reads as TGTGCCATCAGTGTTGGGGGCAACTCCTACAATGAGCAGTTCTTC. Its protein is CAISVGGNSYNEQFF.

This rearrangement joins TRBV7-2 to TRBJ1-6; possible D gene TRBD1, 6 bases. In germline, CDR1 is SGHTA, CDR2 FQGNSA. This CDR3 has 14 amino acids. V shed 6 bases and J shed 7 bases, with 13 bases lying between them. CDR3 amino acids: CASSWGQANSPLHF. CDR3 DNA sequence: TGTGCCAGCAGTTGGGGACAAGCAAATTCACCCCTCCACTTT.

On this clone: At one boundary the junction diverges from the germline segment, which might be a read error. V gene TRBV11-3 combines with J gene TRBJ2-5; D remains unclear. The CDR3 totals 13 residues. Germline CDR1 SGHNT, CDR2 YENEEA. CDR3 region: CASSFGNQETQYF. CDR3 bases: TGTGCCAGCAGCTTTGGGAACCAGGAGACCCAGTACTTC. The full variable domain, completed using reference TRBV11-3 and TRBJ2-5, is EAGVVQSPRYKIIEKKQPVAFWCNPISGHNTLYWYLQNLGQGPELLIRYENEEAVDDSQLPKDRFSAERLKGVDSTLKIQPAELGDSAVYLCASSFGNQETQYFGPGTRLLVL.